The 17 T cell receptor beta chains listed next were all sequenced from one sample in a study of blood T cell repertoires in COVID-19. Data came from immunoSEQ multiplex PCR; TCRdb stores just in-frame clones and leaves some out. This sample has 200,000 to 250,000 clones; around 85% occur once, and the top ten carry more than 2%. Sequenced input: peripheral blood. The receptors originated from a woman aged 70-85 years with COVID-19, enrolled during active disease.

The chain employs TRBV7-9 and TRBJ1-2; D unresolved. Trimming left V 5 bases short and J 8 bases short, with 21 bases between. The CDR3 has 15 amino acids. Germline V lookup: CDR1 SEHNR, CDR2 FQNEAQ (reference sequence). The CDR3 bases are TGTGCCAGCAGCCAGCTTGGGTTCGGGTCTGAAGGCTACACCTTC. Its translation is CASSQLGFGSEGYTF.

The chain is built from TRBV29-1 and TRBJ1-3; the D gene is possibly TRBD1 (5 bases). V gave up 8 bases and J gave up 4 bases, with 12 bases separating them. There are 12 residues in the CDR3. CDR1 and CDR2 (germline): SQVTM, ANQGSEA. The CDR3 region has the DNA TGCAGCACCGGGGGAGGCGGAAACACCATATATTTT. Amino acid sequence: CSTGGGGNTIYF.

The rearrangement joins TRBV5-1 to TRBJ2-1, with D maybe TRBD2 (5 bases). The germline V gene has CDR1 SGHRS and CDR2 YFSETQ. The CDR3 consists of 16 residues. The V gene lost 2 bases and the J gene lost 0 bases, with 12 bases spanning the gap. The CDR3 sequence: CASSFNVGSSYNEQFF. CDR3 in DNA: TGCGCCAGCAGCTTCAACGTAGGGAGCTCCTACAATGAGCAGTTCTTC.

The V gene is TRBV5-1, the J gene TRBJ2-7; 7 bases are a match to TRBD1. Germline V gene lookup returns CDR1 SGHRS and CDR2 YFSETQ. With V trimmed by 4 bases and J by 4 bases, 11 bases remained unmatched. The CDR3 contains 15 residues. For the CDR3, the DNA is TGCGCCAGCAGCCTTCAACAGGGGACGAAATACGAGCAGTACTTC. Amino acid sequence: CASSLQQGTKYEQYF.

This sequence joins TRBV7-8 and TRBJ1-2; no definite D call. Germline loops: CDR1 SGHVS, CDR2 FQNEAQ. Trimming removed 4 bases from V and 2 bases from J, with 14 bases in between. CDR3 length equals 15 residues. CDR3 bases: TGTGCCAGCAGCTCCTACCCCGACAACAACTATGGCTACACCTTC. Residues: CASSSYPDNNYGYTF. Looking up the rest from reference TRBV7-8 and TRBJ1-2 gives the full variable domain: GAGVSQSPRYKVAKRGQDVALRCDPISGHVSLFWYQQALGQGPEFLTYFQNEAQLDKSGLPSDRFFAERPEGSVSTLKIQRTQQEDSAVYLCASSSYPDNNYGYTFGSGTRLTVV.

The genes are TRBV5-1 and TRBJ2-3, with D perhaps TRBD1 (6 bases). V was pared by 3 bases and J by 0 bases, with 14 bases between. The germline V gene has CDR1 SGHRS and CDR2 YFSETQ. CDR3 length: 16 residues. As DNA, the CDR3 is TGCGCCAGCAGCTCACACAGGGTTTTGAGCACAGATACGCAGTATTTT. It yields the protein CASSSHRVLSTDTQYF.

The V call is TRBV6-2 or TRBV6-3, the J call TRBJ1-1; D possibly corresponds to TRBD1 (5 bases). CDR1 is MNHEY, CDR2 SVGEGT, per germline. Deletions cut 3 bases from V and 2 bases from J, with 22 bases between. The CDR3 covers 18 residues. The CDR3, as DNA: TGTGCCAGCAGTTATCGATCGGGGACGGGAGTGTCTAACACTGAAGCTTTCTTT. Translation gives CASSYRSGTGVSNTEAFF.

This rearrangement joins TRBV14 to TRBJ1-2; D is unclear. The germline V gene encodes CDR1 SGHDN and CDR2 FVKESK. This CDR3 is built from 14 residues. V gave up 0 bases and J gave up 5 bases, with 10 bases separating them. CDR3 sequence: CASSQDAANYGYTF. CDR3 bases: TGTGCCAGCAGCCAAGATGCCGCGAATTATGGCTACACCTTC.

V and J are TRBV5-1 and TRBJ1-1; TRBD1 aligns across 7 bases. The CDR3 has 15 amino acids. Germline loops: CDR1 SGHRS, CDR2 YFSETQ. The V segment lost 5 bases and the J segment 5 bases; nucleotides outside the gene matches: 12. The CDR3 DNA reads TGCGCCAGCAGTGCCGGTGACAGGGTAGGTACTGAAGCTTTCTTT. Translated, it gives CASSAGDRVGTEAFF.

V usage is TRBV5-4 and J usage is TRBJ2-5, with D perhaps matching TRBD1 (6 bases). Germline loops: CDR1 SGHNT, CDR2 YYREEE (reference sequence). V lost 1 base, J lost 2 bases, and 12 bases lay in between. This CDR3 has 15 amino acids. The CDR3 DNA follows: TGTGCCAGCAGCTTGAGCAGGGGTACTCAAGAGACCCAGTACTTC. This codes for CASSLSRGTQETQYF.

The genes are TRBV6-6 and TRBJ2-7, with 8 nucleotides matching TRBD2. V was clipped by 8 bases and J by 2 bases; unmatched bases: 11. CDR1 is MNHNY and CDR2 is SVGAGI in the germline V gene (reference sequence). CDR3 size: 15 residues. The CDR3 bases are TGTGCCAGCCTTCCGGGGCTAGCGGGTACCTACGAGCAGTACTTC. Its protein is CASLPGLAGTYEQYF.

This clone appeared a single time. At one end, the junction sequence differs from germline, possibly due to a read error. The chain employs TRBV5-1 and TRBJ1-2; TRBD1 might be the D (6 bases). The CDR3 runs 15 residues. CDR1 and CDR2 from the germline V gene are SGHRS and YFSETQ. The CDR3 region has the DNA TGCGCCAGTAGCTTACAGGGAACCCGTGACGATGGCTACACCTTC. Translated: CASSLQGTRDDGYTF.

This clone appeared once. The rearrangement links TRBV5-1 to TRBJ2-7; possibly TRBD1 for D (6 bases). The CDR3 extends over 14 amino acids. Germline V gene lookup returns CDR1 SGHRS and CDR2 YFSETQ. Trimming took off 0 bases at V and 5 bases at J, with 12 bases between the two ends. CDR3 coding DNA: TGCGCCAGCAGCTTGGGAACAGGGATCCACGAGCAGTACTTC. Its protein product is CASSLGTGIHEQYF. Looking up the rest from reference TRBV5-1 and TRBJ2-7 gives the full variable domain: KAGVTQTPRYLIKTRGQQVTLSCSPISGHRSVSWYQQTPGQGLQFLFEYFSETQRNKGNFPGRFSGRQFSNSRSEMNVSTLELGDSALYLCASSLGTGIHEQYFGPGTRLTVT.

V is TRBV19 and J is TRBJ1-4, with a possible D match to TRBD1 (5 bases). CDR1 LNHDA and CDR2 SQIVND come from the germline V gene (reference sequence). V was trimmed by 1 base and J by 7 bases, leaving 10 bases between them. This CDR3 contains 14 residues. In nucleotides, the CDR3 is TGTGCCAGTAGTATAGGGGGCGCCGGTGAAAAACTGTTTTTT. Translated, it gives CASSIGGAGEKLFF. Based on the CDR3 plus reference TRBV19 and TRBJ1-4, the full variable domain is DGGITQSPKYLFRKEGQNVTLSCEQNLNHDAMYWYRQDPGQGLRLIYYSQIVNDFQKGDIAEGYSVSREKKESFPLTVTSAQKNPTAFYLCASSIGGAGEKLFFGSGTQLSVL.

CDR3 amino acids: CASSPYGDRGNYGYTF. DNA of the CDR3: TGTGCCAGCAGCCCCTACGGGGACAGGGGGAACTATGGCTACACCTTC. V and J are TRBV7-2 and TRBJ1-2; TRBD1 matches at 11 bases. V gave up 5 bases and J gave up 2 bases; unmatched junction bases: 7. This CDR3 region has 16 residues. Germline CDR1 reads SGHTA; CDR2 reads FQGNSA.

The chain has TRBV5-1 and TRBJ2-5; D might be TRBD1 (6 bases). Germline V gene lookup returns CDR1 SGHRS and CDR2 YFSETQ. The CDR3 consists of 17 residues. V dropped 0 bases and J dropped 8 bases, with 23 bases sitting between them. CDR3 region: CASSLGMTGTLDSTQYF. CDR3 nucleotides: TGCGCCAGCAGCTTGGGAATGACAGGTACTCTAGACTCCACCCAGTACTTC. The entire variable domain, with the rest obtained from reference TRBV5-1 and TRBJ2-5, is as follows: KAGVTQTPRYLIKTRGQQVTLSCSPISGHRSVSWYQQTPGQGLQFLFEYFSETQRNKGNFPGRFSGRQFSNSRSEMNVSTLELGDSALYLCASSLGMTGTLDSTQYFGPGTRLLVL.

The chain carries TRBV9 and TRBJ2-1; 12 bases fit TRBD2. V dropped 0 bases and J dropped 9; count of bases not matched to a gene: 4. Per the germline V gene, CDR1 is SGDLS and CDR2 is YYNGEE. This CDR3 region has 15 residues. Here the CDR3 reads CASSVEGLAGREQFF. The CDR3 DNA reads TGTGCCAGCAGCGTAGAAGGACTAGCGGGGCGTGAGCAGTTCTTC.